These T cell receptor beta chains were read from a single sample in a study of T cells after posttransplantation cyclophosphamide. TCRdb's copy holds only in-frame clones and misses some; the assay was immunoSEQ multiplex PCR. The profile covers about 5,400 clones, none occurring a single time. The sequences come from PBMCs, collected after allogeneic stem cell transplant with posttransplant cyclophosphamide. These TCRs come from a female patient aged 30-39 years who received an allogeneic stem cell transplant from an unrelated donor, was CMV-positive, and had acute and chronic GVHD. The T cells may come from the graft donor. Both conserved end residues are part of each CDR3. Each record gives: J gene, clone size, D gene, V gene, CDR3 protein, CDR3 DNA. A D gene is named only where the DNA matches it firmly. Clone size, where shown, is once, few, many, or a class for clones that have expanded.

>TRBJ2-5|few|TRBD1|TRBV5-1
CASSLAGTEGETQYF
TGCGCCAGCAGCTTGGCCGGGACAGAGGGAGAGACCCAGTACTTC
>TRBJ2-7|many|-|TRBV5-1
CASSLGRPLGSYEQYF
TGCGCCAGCAGCTTGGGGAGACCCTTGGGCTCCTACGAGCAGTACTTC
>TRBJ2-7|many|-|TRBV7-9
CASSLSSAYEQYF
TGTGCCAGCAGCCTTTCTAGCGCCTACGAGCAGTACTTC
>TRBJ2-3|many|TRBD2|TRBV5-1
CASSSRGLGADTQYF
TGCGCCAGCAGTTCCCGGGGACTAGGGGCAGATACGCAGTATTTT
>TRBJ2-1|large|TRBD2|TRBV18
CASSPFLTSGRADEQFF
TGTGCCAGCTCACCTTTCCTGACTAGCGGGAGGGCAGATGAGCAGTTCTTC
>TRBJ2-3|many|-|TRBV9
CASSALGQDTQYF
TGTGCCAGCAGCGCCCTGGGGCAGGATACGCAGTATTTT
>TRBJ2-1|many|TRBD1|TRBV11-2
CASSFRDRALGQFF
TGTGCCAGCAGCTTTCGGGACAGGGCATTAGGGCAGTTCTTC
>TRBJ1-2|many|TRBD1|TRBV6-6
CASSLGTGGYGYTF
TGTGCCAGCAGTTTAGGGACAGGGGGCTATGGCTACACCTTC
>TRBJ2-7|many|TRBD1|TRBV19
CASRGTGLSEQYF
TGTGCCAGTAGGGGGACAGGGCTGAGTGAGCAGTACTTC
>TRBJ1-3|many|-|TRBV25-1
CASSEYRSRSGNTIYF
TGTGCCAGCAGTGAATATAGGTCCAGGTCTGGAAACACCATATATTTT
>TRBJ1-1|many|TRBD1|TRBV29-1
CSGGTGLGAEAFF
TGCAGCGGGGGGACAGGGTTAGGGGCTGAAGCTTTCTTT
>TRBJ1-1|many|TRBD1|TRBV7-3
CASSSTGANTEAFF
TGTGCCAGCAGCTCGACAGGGGCGAACACTGAAGCTTTCTTT
>TRBJ1-2|many|TRBD1|TRBV5-6
CASSSGQAPSNYGYTF
TGTGCCAGCAGCAGCGGACAGGCCCCGTCTAACTATGGCTACACCTTC
>TRBJ2-7|many|-|TRBV7-8
CASSYPGTEDREQYF
TGTGCCAGCAGCTACCCCGGGACTGAGGATCGCGAGCAGTACTTC
>TRBJ2-6|medium-sized|-|TRBV7-8
CASSPRGSGANVLTF
TGTGCCAGCAGCCCAAGGGGCTCTGGGGCCAACGTCCTGACTTTC
>TRBJ2-1|many|-|TRBV7-9
CASSLESREQFF
TGTGCCAGCAGCTTAGAATCCAGGGAGCAGTTCTTC
>TRBJ2-5|many|TRBD2|TRBV9
CASSVASGSKETQYF
TGTGCCAGCAGCGTAGCTAGCGGGAGTAAAGAGACCCAGTACTTC
>TRBJ2-1|few|-|TRBV6-6
CASSYSLSSYNEQFF
TGTGCCAGCAGTTACAGTCTTAGCTCCTACAATGAGCAGTTCTTC
>TRBJ2-1|many|TRBD2|TRBV27
CASSPETSGRFNEQFF
TGTGCCAGCAGTCCTGAGACTAGCGGGAGGTTCAATGAGCAGTTCTTC
>TRBJ1-6|few|-|TRBV5-6
CASSFIRDLYNSPLHF
TGTGCCAGCAGCTTTATCAGGGATCTCTATAATTCACCCCTCCACTTT
>TRBJ1-2|many|-|TRBV30
CAWSVGQGLYGYTF
TGTGCCTGGAGTGTAGGGCAGGGACTTTATGGCTACACCTTC
>TRBJ2-7|many|TRBD1|TRBV5-8
CASSLWTGAYEQYF
TGTGCCAGCAGCCTATGGACAGGGGCATACGAGCAGTACTTC
>TRBJ2-5|-|TRBD2|TRBV10-2
CASSLLAGVETQYF
TGCGCCAGCAGCCTACTAGCGGGAGTAGAGACCCAGTACTTC
>TRBJ2-6|many|-|TRBV11-2
CASSWGGLSSGANVLTF
TGTGCCAGCAGCTGGGGGGGCCTCAGCTCTGGGGCCAACGTCCTGACTTTC
>TRBJ2-6|many|TRBD1|TRBV6-5
CASRYTGVGANVLTF
TGTGCCAGCAGGTATACAGGGGTAGGGGCCAACGTCCTGACTTTC
>TRBJ1-1|many|-|TRBV4-3
CASSQDWRSNTEAFF
TGCGCCAGCAGCCAAGACTGGCGGTCGAACACTGAAGCTTTCTTT
>TRBJ2-1|many|-|TRBV5-3
CARSLGRRSSYNEQFF
TGTGCCAGAAGCTTGGGCAGGAGGAGCTCCTACAATGAGCAGTTCTTC
>TRBJ2-2|many|TRBD1|TRBV19
CASSTGTGSTGELFF
TGTGCCAGTAGTACCGGGACAGGGTCCACCGGGGAGCTGTTTTTT
>TRBJ2-5|many|-|TRBV19
CASKPGHRTAWTQYF
TGTGCCAGTAAACCGGGACACCGGACGGCGTGGACCCAGTACTTC
>TRBJ2-7|many|-|TRBV2
CASNRAADYEQYF
TGTGCCAGCAATAGAGCGGCCGATTACGAGCAGTACTTC
>TRBJ1-1|medium-sized|-|TRBV6-6
CASLRVLGEAFF
TGTGCCAGCCTCAGGGTATTGGGTGAAGCTTTCTTT
>TRBJ1-2|many|TRBD1|TRBV6-5
CASSSVGQGGIGYTF
TGTGCCAGCAGTTCGGTTGGACAGGGAGGTATAGGCTACACCTTC
>TRBJ2-1|many|-|TRBV15
CATSRRGEGLYEQFF
TGTGCCACCAGCAGAAGGGGGGAGGGCCTCTATGAGCAGTTCTTC
>TRBJ2-7|many|TRBD1|TRBV7-8
CASSFGTGGSGEQYF
TGTGCCAGCAGCTTCGGGACAGGGGGCTCCGGCGAGCAGTACTTC
>TRBJ1-2|medium-sized|-|TRBV10-1
CANRDTTNYGYTF
TGCGCCAACCGGGACACCACTAACTATGGCTACACCTTC
>TRBJ1-2|many|-|TRBV18
CASSPPDGVGGLGYGYTF
TGTGCCAGCTCACCACCGGACGGGGTGGGGGGGTTAGGCTATGGCTACACCTTC
>TRBJ2-1|many|-|TRBV6-5
CASSYSSRRDSQFF
TGTGCCAGCAGTTACTCGAGTAGGAGGGATTCGCAGTTCTTC
>TRBJ2-3|many|TRBD2|TRBV10-3
CAISESGLALTDTQYF
TGTGCCATCAGTGAGTCTGGACTAGCCCTCACAGATACGCAGTATTTT
>TRBJ2-5|many|TRBD2|TRBV4-1
CASSPSGTGTSGRGETQYF
TGCGCCAGCAGCCCATCCGGGACGGGGACTAGCGGGAGGGGAGAGACCCAGTACTTC
>TRBJ1-5|many|TRBD1|TRBV19
CASSLTGDNQPQHF
TGTGCCAGTAGCTTGACAGGGGACAATCAGCCCCAGCATTTT